One sample yielded the 8 T cell receptor beta chains listed below, sequenced in a study of shared clonotypes between healthy human individuals. CD45RO-negative, CCR7-selected cells formed the naive CD8 fraction, which excluded terminally differentiated effector memory CD45RA+ cells. The protocol was immunoSEQ multiplex PCR, while the TCRdb copy is restricted to in-frame clones and leaves out a portion. The table lists more than 2 million clones, around 93% of them singletons. Material: naive CD8+ T cells from PBMCs. The receptors shown here come from a man between 18 and 35 years old in good health. Some clones in this sample may be carry-over from other donors' samples.

The chain joins TRBV11-2 to TRBJ2-5; D possibly corresponds to TRBD2 (6 bases). Germline CDR1 and CDR2: SGHAT and FQNNGV. The V end lost 5 bases, the J end lost 5 bases, and 18 bases lay between the germline ends. The CDR3 totals 15 residues. In DNA, the CDR3 is TGTGCCAGCAGCCCGGGGACTTCGTTGGACGAGACCCAGTACTTC. Translation: CASSPGTSLDETQYF. The entire variable domain, with the rest obtained from reference TRBV11-2 and TRBJ2-5, is as follows: EAGVAQSPRYKIIEKRQSVAFWCNPISGHATLYWYQQILGQGPKLLIQFQNNGVVDDSQLPKDRFSAERLKGVDSTLKIQPAKLEDSAVYLCASSPGTSLDETQYFGPGTRLLVL.

CDR3 DNA sequence: TGCGCCAGCAGCCTCGGGACTAGCAACTACGAGCAGTACTTC. Translation gives CASSLGTSNYEQYF. The chain couples TRBV4-1 to TRBJ2-7; TRBD2 agrees at 9 bases. V was clipped by 4 bases and J by 3 bases; unmatched bases: 4. CDR1 and CDR2 from the germline V gene are MGHRA and YSYEKL. The CDR3 consists of 14 residues.

The gene calls are TRBV5-4 and TRBJ2-7; 7 bases are a match to TRBD2. The CDR3 spans 17 residues. Germline V gene lookup returns CDR1 SGHNT and CDR2 YYREEE (reference sequence). With V trimmed by 0 bases and J by 2 bases, 11 bases remained unmatched. The CDR3 region is CASSLDIPSRGAYEQYF. The CDR3 region has the DNA TGTGCCAGCAGCTTGGACATCCCGAGTCGGGGGGCCTACGAGCAGTACTTC.

This chain joins TRBV19 and TRBJ2-5; D not resolved. Trimming cost V 5 bases and J 9 bases, with 10 bases left between them. The CDR3 contains 11 residues. Germline CDR1 LNHDA, CDR2 SQIVND (reference sequence). The CDR3 region is CASSSLRAQYF. The DNA of the CDR3 is TGTGCCAGTAGTTCACTTCGGGCCCAGTACTTC.

The chain uses TRBV20-1 and TRBJ1-1; TRBD1 is a possible D gene (5 bases). Germline assignment: CDR1 DFQATT and CDR2 SNEGSKA (reference sequence). CDR3 length equals 8 residues. CDR3 nucleotide sequence: TGCAGCGCCGGGACGGCTTTCTTT. Protein product: CSAGTAFF.

V and J are TRBV28 and TRBJ2-1; D ambiguous. Germline V gene lookup returns CDR1 MDHEN and CDR2 SYDVKM. The ends were cut back, 2 bases at V and 0 bases at J, with 17 bases in the middle. This CDR3 comprises 18 residues. For the CDR3, the DNA is TGTGCCAGCAGTTTAATAGAGGCAGACCCGAACTCCTACAATGAGCAGTTCTTC. It is translated as CASSLIEADPNSYNEQFF.

This clone was seen a handful of times. The J gene is TRBJ1-1, the V gene TRBV11-2; no firm D call. This CDR3 is built from 13 residues. V dropped 6 bases and J dropped 0 bases, with 8 bases sitting between them. Germline CDR1 and CDR2: SGHAT and FQNNGV. CDR3 residues: CASSLDMNTEAFF. The DNA for the CDR3 is TGTGCCAGCAGTCTAGACATGAACACTGAAGCTTTCTTT.

The chain recombines TRBV7-9 with TRBJ1-4; D not certain. There are 10 residues in the CDR3. Deletions cut 10 bases from V and 7 bases from J, with 7 bases between. CDR1 is SEHNR and CDR2 is FQNEAQ in the germline V gene (reference sequence). For the CDR3, the DNA is TGTGCCATCTTGGTTGAAAAACTGTTTTTT. Protein: CAILVEKLFF. Full variable domain (remainder filled in from reference TRBV7-9 and TRBJ1-4): DTGVSQNPRHKITKRGQNVTFRCDPISEHNRLYWYRQTLGQGPEFLTYFQNEAQLEKSRLLSDRFSAERPKGSFSTLEIQRTEQGDSAMYLCAILVEKLFFGSGTQLSVL.